The rows below give T cell receptor beta chains drawn from one sample of a study of CD8 T cells in Susac syndrome. TCRdb redid the calling of the immunoSEQ multiplex PCR reads with MiXCR, one entry per CDR3 protein. The sample has about 50,000 distinct CDR3 sequences, roughly 93% seen once. Material for sequencing was CD8+ T cells from PBMCs. These receptors came from a human donor with multiple sclerosis. CDR3s include the opening cysteine and the closing phenylalanine or tryptophan. The order of the fields is V gene, J gene, D gene, clone size, CDR3 protein, CDR3 DNA. The D gene is left open where the match is weak. Clone sizes are given selectively: once, few, many, or a class where the clone is expanded.

>TRBV12-3/TRBV12-4|TRBJ2-7|NA|NA
CASGGIYEQYF
TGTGCCAGCGGGGGCATCTACGAGCAGTACTTC
>TRBV6-5|TRBJ1-4|NA|NA
CASSYFGGPNEKLFF
TGTGCCAGCAGTTATTTCGGGGGGCCGAATGAAAAACTGTTTTTT
>TRBV5-1|TRBJ2-7|NA|few
CASSLGELQGGEQYF
TGCGCCAGCAGCTTGGGGGAACTACAGGGTGGCGAGCAGTACTTC
>TRBV6-2/TRBV6-3|TRBJ2-2|TRBD2|NA
CASGSGVYTGELFF
TGTGCCAGCGGTAGCGGGGTCTACACCGGGGAGCTGTTTTTT
>TRBV5-1|TRBJ2-2|NA|NA
CASSPPGGGPELGPLSNTGELFF
TGCGCCAGCAGCCCCCCGGGTGGAGGGCCCGAACTCGGACCGTTGTCAAACACCGGGGAGCTGTTTTTT
>TRBV23-1|TRBJ2-4|NA|once
CASSHDPAAKNIQYF
TGCGCCAGCAGTCATGACCCAGCGGCCAAAAACATTCAGTACTTC
>TRBV9|TRBJ1-1|NA|few
CASSAEINTEAFF
TGTGCCAGCAGCGCGGAAATTAACACTGAAGCTTTCTTT
>TRBV28|TRBJ2-7|NA|few
CASRTGYEQYF
TGTGCCAGCAGGACAGGCTACGAGCAGTACTTC
>TRBV7-9|TRBJ2-6|TRBD1|NA
CASSRDRASSGANVLTF
TGTGCCAGCAGCCGGGACAGGGCCAGCTCTGGGGCCAACGTCCTGACTTTC
>TRBV28|TRBJ1-1|NA|NA
CASSLLTRNTEAFF
TGTGCCAGCAGTTTACTTACAAGGAACACTGAAGCTTTCTTT
>TRBV27|TRBJ2-2|TRBD1|NA
CASRPFPDRAGELFF
TGTGCCAGCAGACCATTCCCGGACAGGGCCGGGGAGCTGTTTTTT
>TRBV5-6|TRBJ1-2|NA|NA
CASSLGGLARALPKGYTF
TGTGCCAGCAGCTTGGGAGGGCTAGCCCGCGCGCTCCCAAAGGGCTACACCTTC
>TRBV7-9|TRBJ1-2|TRBD1|NA
CASSPLDRGRPYGYTF
TGTGCCAGCAGCCCCCTCGACAGGGGGCGCCCCTATGGCTACACCTTC
>TRBV2|TRBJ2-7|NA|NA
CASNLIGTNEQYF
TGTGCCAGCAACCTAATAGGAACAAACGAGCAGTACTTC
>TRBV5-1|TRBJ1-1|NA|NA
CASSLGTWGVMNTEAFF
TGCGCCAGCAGCTTGGGGACTTGGGGGGTCATGAACACTGAAGCTTTCTTT
>TRBV13|TRBJ2-1|TRBD1|NA
CASRDLGTGKNEQFF
TGTGCCAGCAGAGATCTCGGGACAGGGAAGAATGAGCAGTTCTTC
>TRBV15|TRBJ2-7|NA|NA
CATSGFRENYEQYF
TGTGCCACCAGCGGGTTCAGGGAAAACTACGAGCAGTACTTC
>TRBV19|TRBJ2-5|TRBD2|NA
CASSVGLAGETQYF
TGTGCCAGTAGTGTCGGACTAGCGGGCGAGACCCAGTACTTC
>TRBV7-2|TRBJ1-1|NA|few
CASSLLSPGQAFF
TGTGCCAGCAGCTTATTGAGCCCGGGGCAAGCTTTCTTT
>TRBV7-9|TRBJ1-1|NA|NA
CASSWTNTEAFF
TGTGCCAGCAGCTGGACGAACACTGAAGCTTTCTTT
>TRBV27|TRBJ2-1|TRBD2|NA
CASSLSTSGGYNEQFF
TGTGCCAGCAGTCTTTCGACTAGCGGGGGATACAATGAGCAGTTCTTC
>TRBV7-9|TRBJ2-5|NA|NA
CASSSGDYRQETQYF
TGTGCCAGCAGCTCAGGGGACTATCGCCAAGAGACCCAGTACTTC
>TRBV4-3|TRBJ1-1|NA|NA
CASSQDTGPVNTEAFF
TGCGCCAGCAGCCAAGATACAGGCCCCGTGAACACTGAAGCTTTCTTT
>TRBV9|TRBJ1-2|TRBD1|NA
CASSVDYRGGYTF
TGTGCCAGCAGCGTAGACTACAGGGGAGGCTACACCTTC
>TRBV30|TRBJ2-3|NA|NA
CAWSAFVGGPTDTQYF
TGTGCCTGGAGTGCCTTCGTCGGGGGCCCCACAGATACGCAGTATTTT
>TRBV14|TRBJ1-2|TRBD1|NA
CASSQVAGTGGGYTF
TGTGCCAGCAGCCAAGTCGCTGGGACAGGTGGGGGCTACACCTTC